This T cell receptor (beta chain) was recorded in a study of blood T cells in healthy people across ages. General observations from the study: In long-lived donors, naive CD4+ cell counts and diversity exceeded those of aged donors. Possibly, changes in expanded clonotypes were confounded because donor CMV status was unknown.

A word on this clonotype: Its antigen is undetermined. One junction end does not reproduce the germline sequence, and a read error may be involved.

CDR3 size: 15 residues. CDR1 and CDR2 (germline): SGDLS, YYNGEE. Then a second PCR, running about 6 to 12 cycles, was carried out with a sample-barcoded 5' primer and a J-beta primer mix. TCRdb analysed the 5' RACE reads with MiXCR anew, one entry per CDR3 protein. The table lists under 2 million distinct CDR3 sequences, about 31% of them singletons. The amount of total RNA extracted per sample was at least 5.5 micrograms. The sample comprised blood. This receptor was identified in a woman in her twenties or thirties in good health. This chain connects TRBV9 to TRBJ1-4, with D possibly TRBD1 on 5 matching bases. CDR3 amino acids: CANSAGTPNNEKLFF. CDR3 DNA: TGTGCCAACAGCGCGGGGACCCCAAATAATGAAAAACTGTTTTTT.